The next 21 T cell receptor beta chains were all read from a single sample in a study of blood T cell repertoires in COVID-19. Profiled with immunoSEQ multiplex PCR; TCRdb holds only in-frame clones, not every one. Here the sample spans roughly 200,000 clones, 86% being singletons. Sequenced material: PBMCs or T cells enriched from blood (not recorded which). These receptors all come from a woman aged 40 to 50 in a cohort exposed to, infected with or recovered from COVID-19 (not recorded which).

The sample holds many counts of this clone. This chain connects TRBV10-1 to TRBJ2-1; 10 bases match TRBD2. The germline gives CDR1 WNHNN, CDR2 SYGVQD (reference sequence). CDR3 length: 17 amino acids. The ends lost 3 bases at V and 0 bases at J; junction bases unmatched: 5. This CDR3 is CASSDPSGGLSYNEQFF. In DNA, the CDR3 is TGCGCCAGCAGTGATCCTAGCGGGGGCCTCTCCTACAATGAGCAGTTCTTC.

The chain joins TRBV27 to TRBJ2-1; D not certain. CDR3 length equals 13 residues. V shed 3 bases and J shed 4 bases, with 7 bases lying between them. The germline V gene encodes CDR1 MNHEY and CDR2 SMNVEV (reference sequence). The CDR3 spells CASSFSNYNEQFF. CDR3 DNA sequence: TGTGCCAGCAGTTTTAGCAATTACAATGAGCAGTTCTTC.

The chain recombines TRBV10-3 with TRBJ1-1; D not resolved. This CDR3 region has 13 residues. The germline V gene has CDR1 ENHRY and CDR2 SYGVKD. Trimming shortened V by 1 base and J by 4 bases, and 7 bases separated the two germline ends. The CDR3 sequence is CAISEWQVTEAFF. CDR3 coding DNA: TGTGCCATCAGTGAGTGGCAGGTCACTGAAGCTTTCTTT.

The table lists this clone with a few counts. The genes are TRBV6-5 and TRBJ2-7; TRBD1 agrees at 9 bases. Germline CDR1 reads MNHEY; CDR2 reads SVGAGI. This CDR3 comprises 13 residues. V lost 1 base and J lost 7; bases outside the gene matches: 2. The CDR3 nucleotides read TGTGCCAGCAGTTACTGGACAGGGGTAGAGCAGTACTTC. It encodes CASSYWTGVEQYF.

The chain employs TRBV5-4 and TRBJ2-4; D unresolved. Germline V gene sequence: CDR1 SGHNT, CDR2 YYREEE (reference sequence). V was clipped by 4 bases and J by 3 bases, with 11 bases between them. CDR3 size: 14 residues. The CDR3 region has the DNA TGTGCCAGCAGCGGTGCGGCGGACAAAAACATTCAGTACTTC. This translates into CASSGAADKNIQYF.

The chain couples TRBV5-6 to TRBJ1-6, with D possibly being TRBD1 (5 bases). V was shortened by 4 bases and J by 13 bases, with 12 bases between the two germline ends. Germline V gives CDR1 SGHDT, CDR2 YYEEEE. The CDR3 is made up of 12 amino acids. The CDR3 DNA reads TGTGCCAGCAGCGCGGGGGGTTCGCCCCTCCACTTT. Translated, it gives CASSAGGSPLHF.

This chain connects TRBV27 to TRBJ1-1, with D possibly being TRBD1 (6 bases). Trimming took off 5 bases at V and 4 bases at J, with 17 bases between the two ends. This CDR3 contains 15 residues. Germline CDR1 reads MNHEY; CDR2 reads SMNVEV (reference sequence). The CDR3 sequence is CASSPHPTGRTEAFF. The CDR3 region has the DNA TGTGCCAGCAGTCCCCATCCCACAGGGCGCACTGAAGCTTTCTTT.

The table lists this clone with a count of one. The genes are TRBV28 and TRBJ1-2; D perhaps matches TRBD1 (6 bases). Germline-derived CDR1 and CDR2 are MDHEN and SYDVKM. The V end lost 10 bases, the J end lost 5 bases, and 8 bases lay between the germline ends. CDR3 length equals 10 residues. The CDR3 loop is CAIQGYGYTF. In DNA, the CDR3 is TGTGCCATCCAGGGGTATGGCTACACCTTC.

The chain joins TRBV4-1 to TRBJ2-5, with 7 nucleotides matching TRBD2. Germline CDR1 reads MGHRA; CDR2 reads YSYEKL. V lost 1 base and J lost 0; bases outside the gene matches: 2. The CDR3 consists of 15 residues. In nucleotides, the CDR3 is TGCGCCAGCAGCCAAGCGGGGGGAAACCAAGAGACCCAGTACTTC. Translating gives CASSQAGGNQETQYF.

Only a few counts were recorded for this clone. The chain joins TRBV2 to TRBJ1-5; D is perhaps TRBD1 (6 bases). This CDR3 region has 14 residues. Germline V gives CDR1 SNHLY, CDR2 FYNNEI. Trimming cost V 6 bases and J 1 base, with 10 bases left between them. The CDR3 is CASSADRSNQPQHF. In nucleotides, the CDR3 is TGTGCCAGCAGCGCAGACAGGAGCAATCAGCCCCAGCATTTT.

This CDR3 reads CASSEPQGDTDTQYF. Here the CDR3 DNA reads TGTGCCAGCAGCGAACCACAGGGGGACACAGATACGCAGTATTTT. The V and J genes are TRBV7-9 and TRBJ2-3, with 8 positions matching TRBD1. The CDR3 is 15 amino acids. Germline V gives CDR1 SEHNR, CDR2 FQNEAQ (reference sequence). The V and J ends lost 5 bases and 2 bases, in that order; junction bases with no gene match: 6.

This chain joins TRBV7-2 and TRBJ1-1, with D uncertain. Germline V gene data show CDR1 as SGHTA and CDR2 as FQGNSA. The V end was cut by 0 bases, the J end by 4 bases, with 9 bases between. The CDR3 is 14 residues long. The CDR3 nucleotides are TGTGCCAGCAGCTTAGCCCCGGGTGGCACTGAAGCTTTCTTT. Its protein is CASSLAPGGTEAFF.

The chain links TRBV6-5 to TRBJ2-7, with 8 bases identical to TRBD1. Germline CDR1 is MNHEY and CDR2 is SVGAGI. The CDR3 spans 13 residues. V trimming: 10 bases; J trimming: 3 bases; junction bases outside the gene matches: 8. The CDR3 sequence is CATLRQGSYEQYF. CDR3 nucleotide sequence: TGTGCCACCCTAAGACAGGGGAGCTACGAGCAGTACTTC.

The chain combines TRBV7-2 with TRBJ2-5; TRBD2 agrees at 14 bases. This CDR3 contains 19 residues. The V gene end was trimmed by 0 bases and the J gene end by 1 base; junction bases not matched to a gene: 7. Germline CDR1 SGHTA, CDR2 FQGNSA. The CDR3 DNA reads TGTGCCAGCAGCTTAGCGCTGACTAGCGGGGGGGCAAGCCAAGAGACCCAGTACTTC. Translation: CASSLALTSGGASQETQYF.

The CDR3 loop is CASSLALIITSTDTQYF. The CDR3, as DNA: TGTGCCAGCAGCTTAGCCCTTATAATAACTAGCACAGATACGCAGTATTTT. V is TRBV7-9 and J is TRBJ2-3; D not resolved. Germline V lookup: CDR1 SEHNR, CDR2 FQNEAQ (reference sequence). This CDR3 is built from 17 residues. Trimming removed 0 bases at V and 0 bases at J, with 13 bases between.

The chain employs TRBV2 and TRBJ2-4, with D tentatively TRBD2 (6 bases). The CDR3 is 14 residues long. Deletions cut 2 bases from V and 5 bases from J, with 10 bases between. Germline CDR1 reads SNHLY; CDR2 reads FYNNEI. DNA of the CDR3: TGTGCCAGCAGTGAACGGGGGATGGAAAACATTCAGTACTTC. Encoded protein: CASSERGMENIQYF.

The chain recombines TRBV27 with TRBJ1-6; 7 bases fit TRBD1. The V segment lost 6 bases and the J segment 8 bases; nucleotides outside the gene matches: 13. The germline V gene has CDR1 MNHEY and CDR2 SMNVEV (reference sequence). The CDR3 covers 16 residues. The CDR3 DNA is TGTGCCAGCAGCTCCATAGGGACAGAATACTATTCACCCCTCCACTTT. Its translation: CASSSIGTEYYSPLHF.

This clone showed up just once. The chain recombines TRBV7-9 with TRBJ1-1; no definite D call. The CDR3 covers 14 residues. CDR1 is SEHNR, CDR2 FQNEAQ, per germline (reference sequence). V was shortened by 1 base and J by 0 bases, with 6 bases between the two germline ends. This CDR3 reads CASSLVEVNTEAFF. Written as DNA, the CDR3 is TGTGCCAGCAGCTTAGTTGAGGTGAACACTGAAGCTTTCTTT.

This rearrangement joins TRBV5-4 to TRBJ2-2, with TRBD1 as a possible D gene (6 bases). This CDR3 has 14 residues. Trimming took off 1 base at V and 6 bases at J, with 10 bases between the two ends. Germline V gene data show CDR1 as SGHNT and CDR2 as YYREEE (reference sequence). The CDR3: CASSLMGASGELFF. CDR3 DNA sequence: TGTGCCAGCAGCTTGATGGGGGCGTCCGGGGAGCTGTTTTTT.

The V and J genes are TRBV16 and TRBJ2-1, with TRBD2 matching over 10 bases. There are 16 residues in the CDR3. Per the germline V gene, CDR1 is KGHSY and CDR2 is FQNENV. V lost 3 bases and J lost 9; bases outside the gene matches: 11. This CDR3 reads CASSQFGAGGLLEQFF. CDR3 DNA sequence: TGTGCCAGCAGCCAGTTTGGAGCGGGGGGGCTGCTTGAGCAGTTCTTC.

This clone turned up a few times. The V gene is TRBV6-5, the J gene TRBJ1-5; D call uncertain. Germline assignment: CDR1 MNHEY and CDR2 SVGAGI. The CDR3 length is 13 residues. Trimming cost V 4 bases and J 0 bases, with 4 bases left between them. The CDR3 is CASSFSSNQPQHF. The CDR3 nucleotides read TGTGCCAGCAGTTTTAGTAGCAATCAGCCCCAGCATTTT.